This entry concerns a single T cell receptor beta chain. What it binds is unknown. The CDR3 spans 12 residues. V was trimmed by 3 bases and J by 4 bases, leaving 6 bases between them. This sample was taken from a study of T cell responses to AZD1222 COVID-19 vaccine. Study-wide points: The study found Spike-specific TCR breadth and depth rose after two AZD1222 doses. It was only after the peak T cell response that any repertoires were sampled. White British donors predominated, females outnumbered males, and clonal diversity was possibly underestimated.

Libraries were prepared by immunoSEQ multiplex PCR; TCRdb keeps only in-frame clonotypes and omits some of them. The sample has roughly 170,000 clones, 94% seen once; the top ten hold roughly 1.7%. The genes are TRBV12-3 or TRBV12-4 and TRBJ1-2; D remains unclear. This clonotype was obtained from an adult who received the AZD1222 COVID-19 vaccine. Sequencing was performed on peripheral blood, taken 28 days after the second AZD1222 dose. The CDR3 sequence is CASSFFSYGYTF. In DNA, the CDR3 is TGTGCCAGCAGTTTTTTTAGCTATGGCTACACCTTC.